What follows is one T cell receptor (beta chain) and its context. Sequenced by immunoSEQ multiplex PCR; TCRdb stores in-frame clones only, minus some. The sample lists 50,000 to 60,000 clones; 82% were seen once. Per germline, CDR1 MNHEY and CDR2 SVGAGI. Unmatched junction bases numbered 5, after V lost 6 bases and J lost 0 bases. The CDR3 sequence is 16 residues long. This sample is part of a study of memory CD4+ T cells and cytomegalovirus serostatus. Looking at the study overall: Donors were healthy Belgian adults, under 10 CMV seropositive and under 30 seronegative.

Single viable CD3+CD4+CD8-CD45RO+ cells were sorted as the memory CD4+ T cells. After thawing, CD4+ T cells were positively selected. This chain links TRBV6-5 with TRBJ2-6; TRBD1 matches at 7 bases. Sequencing was carried out using memory CD4+ T cells from blood. The TCR sequence derives from an adult in good health and CMV-seronegative. CDR3 nucleotide sequence: TGTGCCAGCAGGTACACAGGGGCCTCTGGGGCCAACGTCCTGACTTTC. Translation: CASRYTGASGANVLTF.